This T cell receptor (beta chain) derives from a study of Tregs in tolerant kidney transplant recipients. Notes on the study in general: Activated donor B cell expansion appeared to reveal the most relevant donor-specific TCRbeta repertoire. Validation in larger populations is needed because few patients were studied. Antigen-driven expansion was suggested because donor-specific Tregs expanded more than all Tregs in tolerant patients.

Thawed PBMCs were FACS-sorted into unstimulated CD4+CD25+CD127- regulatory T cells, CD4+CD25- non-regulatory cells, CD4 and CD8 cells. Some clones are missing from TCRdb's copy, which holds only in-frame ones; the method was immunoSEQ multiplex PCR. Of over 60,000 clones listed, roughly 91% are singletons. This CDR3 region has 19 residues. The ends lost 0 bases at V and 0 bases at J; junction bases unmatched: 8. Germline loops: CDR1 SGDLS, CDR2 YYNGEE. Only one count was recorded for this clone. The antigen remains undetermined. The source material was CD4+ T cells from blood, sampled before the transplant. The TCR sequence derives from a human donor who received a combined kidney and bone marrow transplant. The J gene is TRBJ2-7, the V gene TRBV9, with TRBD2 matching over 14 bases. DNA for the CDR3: TGTGCCAGCAGCGTAGGGTTGGGACTAGCGGGAGACTCCTCCTACGAGCAGTACTTC. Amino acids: CASSVGLGLAGDSSYEQYF.